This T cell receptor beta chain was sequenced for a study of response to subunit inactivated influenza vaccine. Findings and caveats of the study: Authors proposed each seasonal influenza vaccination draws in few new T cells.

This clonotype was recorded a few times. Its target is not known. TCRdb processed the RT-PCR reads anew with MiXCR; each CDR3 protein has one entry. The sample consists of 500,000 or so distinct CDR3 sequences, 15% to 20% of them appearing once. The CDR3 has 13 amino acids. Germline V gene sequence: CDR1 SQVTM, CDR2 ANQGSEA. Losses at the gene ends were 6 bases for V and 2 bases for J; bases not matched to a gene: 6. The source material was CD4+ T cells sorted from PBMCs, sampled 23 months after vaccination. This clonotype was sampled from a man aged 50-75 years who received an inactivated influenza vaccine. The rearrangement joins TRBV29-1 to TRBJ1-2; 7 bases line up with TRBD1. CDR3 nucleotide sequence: TGCAGCGTGGCGACAGGGACCAACTATGGCTACACCTTC. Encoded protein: CSVATGTNYGYTF. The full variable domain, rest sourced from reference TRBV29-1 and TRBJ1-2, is SAVISQKPSRDICQRGTSLTIQCQVDSQVTMMFWYRQQPGQSLTLIATANQGSEATYESGFVIDKFPISRPNLTFSTLTVSNMSPEDSSIYLCSVATGTNYGYTFGSGTRLTVV.